The next 10 T cell receptor beta chains were all read from a single sample in a study of cytomegalovirus exposure and HLA in healthy donors. PCR was performed using 60 Vbeta and 13 Jbeta primers. The method was immunoSEQ multiplex PCR; TCRdb's version includes in-frame clones alone and lacks a portion of them. Of approximately 160,000 clones listed, approximately 71% are singletons. The sample comprised PBMCs. The receptors were sampled from a woman aged 18-29 years in good health and CMV-seropositive.

This clone was counted only a few times. The chain carries TRBV28 and TRBJ1-2; D gene unclear. From germline, CDR1 is MDHEN and CDR2 SYDVKM. The CDR3 contains 13 residues. V lost 5 bases, J lost 0 bases, and 7 bases lay in between. The CDR3 protein is CASSPLANYGYTF. DNA of the CDR3: TGTGCCAGCAGTCCATTAGCTAACTATGGCTACACCTTC.

This clone was recorded a few times. The chain recombines TRBV18 with TRBJ2-1; the D is unclear. The CDR3 is 14 residues long. The germline V gene has CDR1 KGHSH and CDR2 LQKENI. V lost 10 bases and J lost 0, with 13 bases in between. The CDR3 sequence: CATHVRSSYNEQFF. CDR3 bases: TGTGCCACCCACGTCCGGAGCTCCTACAATGAGCAGTTCTTC.

This rearrangement joins TRBV18 to TRBJ1-1; TRBD1 matches at 7 bases. Germline V gene data show CDR1 as KGHSH and CDR2 as LQKENI. The ends lost 3 bases at V and 6 bases at J; junction bases unmatched: 10. The CDR3 length is 15 residues. CDR3 sequence: CASSPLDRSQPEAFF. DNA for the CDR3: TGTGCCAGCTCACCCCTGGACAGGAGTCAGCCTGAAGCTTTCTTT.

A few counts support this clone. The rearrangement links TRBV5-1 to TRBJ1-5; D perhaps matches TRBD1 (6 bases). CDR3 size: 15 residues. V was pared by 1 base and J by 0 bases, with 8 bases between. From germline, CDR1 is SGHRS and CDR2 YFSETQ. The CDR3: CASSLTGISNQPQHF. In DNA form, the CDR3 reads TGCGCCAGCAGCTTGACAGGGATTAGCAATCAGCCCCAGCATTTT.

Worth noting for this clone: Other DNA sequences in the same sample also yield this CDR3. The chain uses TRBV6-5 and TRBJ1-2; 9 bases agree with TRBD1. The length of the CDR3 is 14 residues. The J segment lost 2 bases and the V segment lost 6 bases, leaving 4 bases of the junction unmatched. In germline, CDR1 is MNHEY, CDR2 SVGAGI. CDR3 sequence reads: CASSRTGANYGYTF. CDR3 bases: TGTGCCAGCAGCCGGACAGGGGCGAACTATGGCTACACCTTC.

A word on this clone: One end of the junction fails to match germline, which may point to a read error. The same CDR3 is also encoded by other DNA sequences in this sample. The rearrangement links TRBV7-2 to TRBJ1-2, with D perhaps matching TRBD1 (5 bases). This CDR3 spans 14 amino acids. Germline-derived CDR1 and CDR2 are SGHTA and FQGNSA. The CDR3 is CASRQQVGGAGYTF. CDR3 coding DNA: TGCGCCAGCAGACAACAGGTGGGAGGAGCTGGCTACACCTTC.

The V gene is TRBV28, the J gene TRBJ2-2; 11 nucleotides line up with TRBD2. Unmatched junction bases numbered 15, after V lost 6 bases and J lost 6 bases. From germline, CDR1 is MDHEN and CDR2 SYDVKM. This CDR3 has 18 amino acids. CDR3 loop: CASSLAGGGRIGAGELFF. The CDR3 coding sequence is TGTGCCAGCAGCCTAGCGGGGGGCGGGAGAATTGGCGCCGGGGAGCTGTTTTTT.

The rearrangement joins TRBV2 to TRBJ1-3; the D is unclear. This CDR3 is built from 12 residues. V lost 6 bases to trimming and J lost 6 bases, with 9 bases between them. Germline CDR1 is SNHLY and CDR2 is FYNNEI. CDR3 loop: CASSSPLNTIYF. The CDR3 bases are TGTGCCAGCAGCTCTCCGTTAAACACCATATATTTT.

The V and J genes are TRBV7-9 and TRBJ2-3, with 11 nucleotides matching TRBD1. Trimming cost V 4 bases and J 1 base; bases outside gene matches: 1. There are 15 residues in the CDR3. Germline-derived CDR1 and CDR2 are SEHNR and FQNEAQ (reference sequence). CDR3 coding DNA: TGTGCCAGCAGCTCGGGACAGGGGGGCACAGATACGCAGTATTTT. Its translation is CASSSGQGGTDTQYF.

A remark on this clone: An end of the junction differs from the germline gene, which may be a read error. V and J are TRBV11-1 and TRBJ2-7; TRBD2 matches at 9 bases. CDR1 is SGHAT and CDR2 is FQDESV in the germline V gene (reference sequence). The CDR3 runs to 13 residues. CDR3: CASSLAGPYEQYF. As DNA, the CDR3 is TGTGCCAGCAGCCTAGCGGGGCCCTACGAGCAGTACTTC.